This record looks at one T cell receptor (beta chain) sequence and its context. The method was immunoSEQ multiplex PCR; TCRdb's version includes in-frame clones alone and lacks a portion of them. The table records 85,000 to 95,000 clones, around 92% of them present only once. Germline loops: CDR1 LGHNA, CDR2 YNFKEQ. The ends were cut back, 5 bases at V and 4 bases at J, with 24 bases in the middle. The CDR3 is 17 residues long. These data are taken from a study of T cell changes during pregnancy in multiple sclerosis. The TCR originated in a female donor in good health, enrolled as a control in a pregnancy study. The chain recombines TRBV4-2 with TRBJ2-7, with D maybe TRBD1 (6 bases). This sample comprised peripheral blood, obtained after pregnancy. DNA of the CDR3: TGTGCCAGCAGCTCCAGCCCTAACAACAGGGTGTCGTACGAGCAGTACTTC. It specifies CASSSSPNNRVSYEQYF.